In this sample, the clone carrying this T cell receptor (beta chain) turned up many times. Trimming stripped 4 bases from V and 7 bases from J, with 10 bases between. From germline, CDR1 is MGHRA and CDR2 YSYEKL. The CDR3 consists of 13 residues. The data derive from a study of neurological immune-mediated disorders. Via MiXCR, TCRdb re-called the 5' RACE reads, giving one row per CDR3 protein. The sample lists 72,000 or so distinct CDR3 sequences, about a sixth occurring once. The TCR comes from a middle-aged woman in good health. The gene calls are TRBV4-1 and TRBJ1-4; no reliable D call. The specimen sequenced was PBMCs. Here the CDR3 reads CASSLQYSEKLFF. CDR3 nucleotides: TGCGCCAGCAGCCTCCAGTATAGTGAAAAACTGTTTTTT.